Presented here are 30 T cell receptor beta chains from one specimen sequenced in a study of blood T cell repertoires in COVID-19. This table comes from immunoSEQ multiplex PCR, and its TCRdb copy is limited to in-frame clones, with some not included. The repertoire includes roughly 53,000 clones, 86% of them detected once, and roughly 2.5% sits in the top ten. Specimen: peripheral blood. The source is an older man with acute or convalescent COVID-19.

The CDR3 spells CASSQRLVGGETQYF. Here the CDR3 DNA reads TGTGCCAGCAGCCAACGACTAGTCGGAGGGGAGACCCAGTACTTC. The chain joins TRBV5-4 to TRBJ2-5, with D perhaps matching TRBD2 (6 bases). V gave up 4 bases and J gave up 5 bases, with 18 bases separating them. The germline V gene encodes CDR1 SGHNT and CDR2 YYREEE (reference sequence). CDR3 length: 15 amino acids.

This chain joins TRBV4-1 and TRBJ2-1; 10 bases match TRBD2. V was pared by 0 bases and J by 12 bases, with 11 bases of the junction left unmatched. The CDR3 runs to 16 residues. Germline lookup yields CDR1 MGHRA and CDR2 YSYEKL. The CDR3 DNA reads as TGCGCCAGCAGCCAAGAAGGAAGGCCTAGCGGGGGATTGCAGTTCTTC. Amino acids: CASSQEGRPSGGLQFF.

The rearrangement uses TRBV19 and TRBJ1-3; 8 bases map to TRBD1. The CDR3 consists of 16 residues. The germline gives CDR1 LNHDA, CDR2 SQIVND (reference sequence). J was trimmed by 0 bases and V by 5 bases; bases with no gene match: 6. The chain's CDR3 is CASSPQGQASGNTIYF. The DNA of the CDR3 is TGTGCCAGTAGTCCCCAGGGACAGGCCTCTGGAAACACCATATATTTT.

The genes are TRBV10-2 and TRBJ1-4; 7 bases agree with TRBD1. This CDR3 has 16 amino acids. CDR1 WSHSY and CDR2 SAAADI come from the germline V gene. The ends lost 6 bases at V and 7 bases at J; junction bases unmatched: 14. CDR3 protein: CASRATPTGRSEKLFF. CDR3 DNA sequence: TGCGCCAGCAGGGCGACTCCGACAGGGAGAAGTGAAAAACTGTTTTTT.

The chain combines TRBV12-5 with TRBJ2-3, with no clear D. Germline V gene sequence: CDR1 LGHNT, CDR2 FRNRAP. CDR3 length: 14 residues. V was trimmed by 2 bases and J by 6 bases, leaving 12 bases between them. In DNA form, the CDR3 reads TGTGCTAGTGGTTTGACCGCCTCGGTCGATACGCAGTATTTT. Its translation: CASGLTASVDTQYF.

V is TRBV5-6 and J is TRBJ1-4; D is uncertain. CDR1 SGHDT and CDR2 YYEEEE come from the germline V gene. Trimming stripped 4 bases from V and 0 bases from J, with 13 bases between. The length of the CDR3 is 16 residues. DNA of the CDR3: TGTGCCAGCAGCCTTGGAGGTCTAGCAACTAATGAAAAACTGTTTTTT. Amino acid sequence: CASSLGGLATNEKLFF.

The J gene is TRBJ2-7, the V gene TRBV7-2, with a tentative D call TRBD1 (6 bases). CDR1 and CDR2 (germline): SGHTA, FQGNSA. This CDR3 is built from 14 residues. V lost 1 base and J lost 1, with 8 bases in between. DNA for the CDR3: TGTGCCAGCAGCTTAGTCGACAGGTCCTACGAGCAGTACTTC. Translation: CASSLVDRSYEQYF.

This chain connects TRBV29-1 to TRBJ1-5; the D is unclear. In germline, CDR1 is SQVTM, CDR2 ANQGSEA. The V gene lost 4 bases and the J gene lost 4 bases, with 11 bases spanning the gap. The CDR3 is 13 residues long. CDR3 sequence (DNA): TGCAGCGTTGGGACTTTGGGGAATCAGCCCCAGCATTTT. Protein: CSVGTLGNQPQHF.

V and J are TRBV10-1 and TRBJ2-1; 14 positions match TRBD2. After removal of 6 bases from V and 7 bases from J, the junction contained 8 bases not matched to a gene. The CDR3 totals 16 residues. Germline values: CDR1 WNHNN, CDR2 SYGVQD (reference sequence). Here the CDR3 reads CASSRLAGGPDNEQFF. CDR3 DNA sequence: TGCGCCAGCAGCCGACTAGCGGGGGGGCCCGATAATGAGCAGTTCTTC.

The rearrangement joins TRBV30 to TRBJ2-7; D possibly corresponds to TRBD1 (6 bases). Trimming pared 5 bases from V and 7 bases from J, leaving 21 bases between. The germline CDR1 and CDR2 sequences are GTSNPN and SVGIG (reference sequence). The CDR3 length is 14 residues. In DNA, the CDR3 is TGTGCCTGGGGTTCCGGACAGACTACGCGGGAGCAGTACTTC. It is translated as CAWGSGQTTREQYF.

This chain links TRBV2 with TRBJ2-2; 9 bases map to TRBD1. CDR3 length: 16 amino acids. The germline gives CDR1 SNHLY, CDR2 FYNNEI. The J segment lost 6 bases and the V segment lost 6 bases, leaving 11 bases of the junction unmatched. The CDR3 region has the DNA TGTGCCAGCAGGGACAGGGGCATCTTGGTAGCCGGGGAGCTGTTTTTT. As protein: CASRDRGILVAGELFF.

This sequence joins TRBV29-1 and TRBJ1-1, with 7 bases aligning to TRBD1. V trimming: 6 bases; J trimming: 4 bases; junction bases outside the gene matches: 5. The CDR3 extends over 12 amino acids. From germline, CDR1 is SQVTM and CDR2 ANQGSEA. The CDR3 DNA reads TGCAGCGTCGACAGGGCGGGCACTGAAGCTTTCTTT. Translation gives CSVDRAGTEAFF.

This clone was observed a single time. The J gene is TRBJ2-1, the V gene TRBV6-2 or TRBV6-3; 10 bases are a match to TRBD2. Germline CDR1 and CDR2: MNHEY and SVGEGT. The CDR3 contains 19 residues. The V and J ends lost 3 bases and 0 bases, in that order; junction bases with no gene match: 11. In nucleotides, the CDR3 is TGTGCCAGCAGTTATAGGCTAGCGGGGGCCGACCCCTCCTACAATGAGCAGTTCTTC. This translates into CASSYRLAGADPSYNEQFF.

The V gene is TRBV2, the J gene TRBJ2-1; D remains unclear. CDR3 length: 13 residues. V was trimmed by 1 base and J by 8 bases, leaving 9 bases between them. The germline CDR1 and CDR2 sequences are SNHLY and FYNNEI. The CDR3 spells CASSEDATYEQFF. The CDR3 DNA reads TGTGCCAGCAGTGAAGATGCTACGTATGAGCAGTTCTTC.

This chain links TRBV7-9 with TRBJ2-1; 8 nucleotides line up with TRBD1. Trimming took 6 bases from V and 6 from J; bases not matched to a gene: 10. The CDR3 has 15 amino acids. Germline-derived CDR1 and CDR2 are SEHNR and FQNEAQ (reference sequence). The CDR3 reads CASREDREGGNEQFF. The CDR3 DNA follows: TGTGCCAGCAGAGAGGACAGGGAAGGGGGCAATGAGCAGTTCTTC.

The chain carries TRBV2 and TRBJ2-7, with 9 nucleotides matching TRBD1. Looked up from germline, CDR1 is SNHLY and CDR2 is FYNNEI. V lost 4 bases and J lost 7; bases outside the gene matches: 8. This CDR3 is 14 amino acids long. The CDR3 loop is CASSADRGPGEQYF. The DNA of the CDR3 is TGTGCCAGCAGTGCGGACAGGGGTCCGGGAGAGCAGTACTTC.

The chain has TRBV19 and TRBJ2-5; D is unclear. The germline V gene has CDR1 LNHDA and CDR2 SQIVND (reference sequence). V shed 1 base and J shed 2 bases, with 8 bases lying between them. This CDR3 region has 14 residues. CDR3 sequence: CASSIGNSQETQYF. CDR3 DNA sequence: TGTGCCAGTAGTATAGGGAACAGTCAAGAGACCCAGTACTTC.

This chain uses TRBV12-3 or TRBV12-4 with TRBJ1-1; 8 bases align to TRBD1. This CDR3 region has 11 residues. Losses at the gene ends were 8 bases for V and 6 bases for J; bases not matched to a gene: 2. CDR3: CASGQGPEAFF. CDR3 nucleotide sequence: TGTGCCAGCGGACAGGGCCCTGAAGCTTTCTTT.

This chain connects TRBV18 to TRBJ1-2; 11 nucleotides match TRBD1. Germline CDR1 is KGHSH and CDR2 is LQKENI. The CDR3 has 16 amino acids. V shed 6 bases, J shed 4 bases, and the junction held 10 bases outside the gene matches. The CDR3: CASSPGQGVPSYGYTF. As DNA, the CDR3 is TGTGCCAGCTCCCCGGGACAGGGGGTGCCCAGCTATGGCTACACCTTC.

V is TRBV18 and J is TRBJ1-5; 8 nucleotides agree with TRBD1. V lost 3 bases to trimming and J lost 0 bases; unmatched junction nucleotides: 4. This CDR3 comprises 16 residues. The germline CDR1 and CDR2 sequences are KGHSH and LQKENI. The CDR3 region is CASSPSGQDSNQPQHF. The CDR3 DNA follows: TGTGCCAGCTCACCCTCGGGACAGGATAGCAATCAGCCCCAGCATTTT.

CDR3 residues: CASSQDIISAGAFF. The CDR3 region has the DNA TGCGCCAGCAGCCAAGATATAATTTCCGCGGGAGCTTTCTTT. The chain employs TRBV4-1 and TRBJ1-1; D gene ambiguous. V was shortened by 0 bases and J by 10 bases, with 15 bases between the two germline ends. Germline V gene data show CDR1 as MGHRA and CDR2 as YSYEKL. The CDR3 loop spans 14 amino acids.

The chain is built from TRBV5-1 and TRBJ2-7; TRBD1 matches at 7 bases. The CDR3 runs 15 residues. Germline values: CDR1 SGHRS, CDR2 YFSETQ. The trim removed 4 bases at V and 0 bases at J, leaving 7 bases unmatched. The CDR3 coding sequence is TGCGCCAGCAGCCTTGGACAGGCCAACTCCTACGAGCAGTACTTC. The encoded protein is CASSLGQANSYEQYF.

The chain couples TRBV13 to TRBJ2-5, with D possibly matching TRBD2 (5 bases). This CDR3 is built from 14 residues. Trimming took off 4 bases at V and 5 bases at J, with 14 bases between the two ends. Germline CDR1 PRHDT, CDR2 FYEKMQ (reference sequence). CDR3 DNA sequence: TGTGCCAGCAGCTCCCGAAGCCCGGGGGAGACCCAGTACTTC. Translating it yields CASSSRSPGETQYF.

The chain joins TRBV19 to TRBJ2-2; 9 bases match TRBD1. CDR1 and CDR2 (germline): LNHDA, SQIVND (reference sequence). The V gene end was trimmed by 5 bases and the J gene end by 0 bases; junction bases not matched to a gene: 4. The CDR3 extends over 16 amino acids. The CDR3 spells CASSSGQGTNTGELFF. In nucleotides, the CDR3 is TGTGCCAGTAGTTCAGGACAGGGGACGAACACCGGGGAGCTGTTTTTT. Full variable domain (remainder filled in from reference TRBV19 and TRBJ2-2): DGGITQSPKYLFRKEGQNVTLSCEQNLNHDAMYWYRQDPGQGLRLIYYSQIVNDFQKGDIAEGYSVSREKKESFPLTVTSAQKNPTAFYLCASSSGQGTNTGELFFGEGSRLTVL.

This clone has more than one count but fewer than ten. The chain uses TRBV5-4 and TRBJ1-1; no clear D. Germline CDR1 and CDR2: SGHNT and YYREEE (reference sequence). The CDR3 has 13 amino acids. V was trimmed by 4 bases and J by 1 base, leaving 8 bases between them. CDR3 sequence (DNA): TGTGCCAGCAGCCAGACTCCGAACACTGAAGCTTTCTTT. It yields the protein CASSQTPNTEAFF.

CDR3 sequence: CASSQDPGQRPNTEAFF. The CDR3 nucleotides are TGTGCCAGCAGCCAAGACCCAGGACAGAGACCAAACACTGAAGCTTTCTTT. J is TRBJ1-1 and V is TRBV3-1 (or the pseudogene TRBV3-2); TRBD1 is a possible D gene (6 bases). The CDR3 has 17 residues. The germline CDR1 and CDR2 sequences are LGHDT and YNNKEL (reference sequence). V was shortened by 0 bases and J by 2 bases, with 16 bases between the two germline ends.

The V gene is TRBV6-5, the J gene TRBJ1-2; tentatively, D is TRBD1 (6 bases). From germline, CDR1 is MNHEY and CDR2 SVGAGI. Trimming cost V 7 bases and J 8 bases, with 20 bases left between them. CDR3 length: 14 residues. The CDR3 nucleotides are TGTGCCAGCACCCCGCGCCAGGCAGGGGAAGGCTACACCTTC. Protein: CASTPRQAGEGYTF.

Here the CDR3 reads CASSYRDTGANVLTF. CDR3 nucleotide sequence: TGCGCCAGCAGCTACAGGGATACTGGGGCCAACGTCCTGACTTTC. The V and J genes are TRBV5-1 and TRBJ2-6; tentative D call: TRBD1 (6 bases). CDR1 and CDR2 (germline): SGHRS, YFSETQ. V lost 3 bases and J lost 2, with 9 bases in between. The CDR3 spans 15 residues.

Comments on this clone: One end of the junction is discordant with germline, which a read error may explain. The chain's CDR3 is CASSGLGTDTQYF. Here the CDR3 DNA reads TGTGCTAGCAGCGGCCTCGGCACAGATACGCAGTATTTT. The chain is built from TRBV7-7 and TRBJ2-3; tentative D call: TRBD2 (5 bases). There are 13 residues in the CDR3. CDR1 and CDR2 from the germline V gene are SSHAT and FNYEAQ (reference sequence).

The chain employs TRBV6-5 and TRBJ2-1, with 7 bases fitting TRBD2. V was clipped by 7 bases and J by 2 bases; unmatched bases: 5. The CDR3 has 14 residues. Germline V lookup: CDR1 MNHEY, CDR2 SVGAGI. CDR3: CASTQRGAYNEQFF. DNA of the CDR3: TGTGCCAGCACTCAGCGGGGTGCCTACAATGAGCAGTTCTTC.